These 10 T cell receptor beta chains share one sample of origin, sequenced in a study of neurological immune-mediated disorders. Time point: longitudinal time-point 3. TCRdb processed the 5' RACE reads anew with MiXCR; each CDR3 protein has one entry. The repertoire holds under 100,000 distinct CDR3 sequences, with about 4.5% as singletons. Sequenced: PBMCs. These receptors came from a woman aged 60-75 years with multiple sclerosis.

This clonotype has more than one count but fewer than ten. The gene calls are TRBV23-1 and TRBJ1-2; 12 nucleotides align to TRBD1. TRBV23-1 carries the ORF label, with uncertain function. J lost 0 bases, V lost 3 bases, and 8 bases had no gene match. The CDR3 has 18 amino acids. CDR3 region: CASSQSWDRGPANYGYTF. DNA of the CDR3: TGCGCCAGCAGTCAGTCCTGGGACAGGGGGCCAGCTAACTATGGCTACACCTTC.

This clonotype occurred many times. The chain carries TRBV5-1 and TRBJ2-3, with D unresolved. V lost 4 bases and J lost 0, with 9 bases in between. This CDR3 region has 14 residues. Germline V gene sequence: CDR1 SGHRS, CDR2 YFSETQ. Written as DNA, the CDR3 is TGCGCCAGCAGCATATCCTCTAGCACAGATACGCAGTATTTT. This sequence encodes CASSISSSTDTQYF.

This clonotype has at least ten counts. V usage is TRBV20-1 and J usage is TRBJ1-5; D may be TRBD1 (5 bases). Trimming pared 6 bases from V and 7 bases from J, leaving 19 bases between. The germline V gene encodes CDR1 DFQATT and CDR2 SNEGSKA (reference sequence). This CDR3 has 14 amino acids. The CDR3: CSAQLGHLGQPQHF. The CDR3 DNA reads TGCAGTGCCCAGTTGGGGCACCTTGGCCAGCCCCAGCATTTT.

In its sample, this clonotype was seen many times. The chain uses TRBV6-2 or TRBV6-3 and TRBJ2-7, with D hard to call. There are 16 residues in the CDR3. CDR1 is MNHEY and CDR2 is SVGEGT in the germline V gene. V lost 0 bases to trimming and J lost 0 bases, with 12 bases between them. The CDR3 nucleotides read TGTGCCAGCAGTTACTCACCGGCAGTGAACTCCTACGAGCAGTACTTC. It codes for CASSYSPAVNSYEQYF.

There are many counts of this clonotype. The chain uses TRBV5-1 and TRBJ2-1; the D gene is possibly TRBD2 (5 bases). The CDR3 contains 18 residues. The germline V gene has CDR1 SGHRS and CDR2 YFSETQ. Trimming pared 4 bases from V and 4 bases from J, leaving 24 bases between. CDR3 DNA sequence: TGCGCCAGCAGCCAAGAGATCGCCCGACTACGAAATTACAATGAGCAGTTCTTC. This sequence encodes CASSQEIARLRNYNEQFF.

In its sample, this clonotype was seen many times. This chain uses TRBV29-1 with TRBJ2-5, with D unclear. Trimming took 7 bases from V and 5 from J, leaving 11 bases between them. The CDR3 is 11 amino acids. Germline-derived CDR1 and CDR2 are SQVTM and ANQGSEA. Here the CDR3 reads CSDRLGETQYF. In DNA form, the CDR3 reads TGCAGCGACCGCCTAGGGGAGACCCAGTACTTC.

This clonotype was seen repeatedly, ten times or more. The chain combines TRBV5-1 with TRBJ1-2; D call uncertain. The CDR3 has 14 amino acids. CDR1 and CDR2 (germline): SGHRS, YFSETQ. V was trimmed by 0 bases and J by 4 bases, leaving 10 bases between them. The CDR3 spells CASSLEVRPYGYTF. The CDR3, as DNA: TGCGCCAGCAGCTTGGAGGTCAGGCCCTATGGCTACACCTTC.

This clonotype was counted ten times or more. Written as DNA, the CDR3 is TGCGCCAGCAGCTTGGAGGGAGGGGTCACTGAAGCTTTCTTT. Its protein product is CASSLEGGVTEAFF. The chain has TRBV5-1 and TRBJ1-1, with D possibly TRBD1 on 5 matching bases. The CDR3 totals 14 residues. V was cut by 0 bases and J by 4 bases, with 10 bases left in between. Per germline, CDR1 SGHRS and CDR2 YFSETQ.

This clonotype was observed at least ten times. V and J are TRBV27 and TRBJ1-4; TRBD1 aligns across 10 bases. The CDR3 loop spans 14 amino acids. With V trimmed by 6 bases and J by 8 bases, 6 bases remained unmatched. The V gene's germline CDR1 is MNHEY and CDR2 SMNVEV (reference sequence). The CDR3, as DNA: TGTGCCAGCAGAGTGACAGGGGGCATAGAAAAACTGTTTTTT. It specifies CASRVTGGIEKLFF.

This clonotype was seen ten or more times. V and J are TRBV28 and TRBJ2-1; 7 nucleotides match TRBD1. Germline V gene data show CDR1 as MDHEN and CDR2 as SYDVKM. This CDR3 region has 14 residues. V shed 3 bases and J 8 bases; nucleotides not matched to a gene: 7. The CDR3 here is CASSLLGQYHEQFF. CDR3 nucleotides: TGTGCCAGCAGTTTGTTGGGACAGTATCATGAGCAGTTCTTC.